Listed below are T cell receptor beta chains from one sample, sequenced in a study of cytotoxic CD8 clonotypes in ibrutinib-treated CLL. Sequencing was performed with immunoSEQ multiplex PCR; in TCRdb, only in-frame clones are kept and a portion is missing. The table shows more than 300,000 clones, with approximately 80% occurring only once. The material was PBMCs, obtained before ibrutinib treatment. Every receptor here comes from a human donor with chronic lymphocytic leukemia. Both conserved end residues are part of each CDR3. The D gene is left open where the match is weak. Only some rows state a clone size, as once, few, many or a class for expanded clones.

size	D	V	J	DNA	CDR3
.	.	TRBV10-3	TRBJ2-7	TGTGCCATCAGTGACGTTGCCGGGAGTACCTACGAGCAGTACTTC	CAISDVAGSTYEQYF
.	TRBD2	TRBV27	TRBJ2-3	TGTGCCAGCAGTTTAATAGGTAGCGGGAGGTTCCCAGATACGCAGTATTTT	CASSLIGSGRFPDTQYF
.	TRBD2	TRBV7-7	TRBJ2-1	TGTGCTAGCAGCCCTCGACTAGCGGGAGGCCATGAGCAGTTCTTC	CASSPRLAGGHEQFF
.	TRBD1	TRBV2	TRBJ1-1	TGTGCCAGAGAGGGACAGGGCACAAGGAACACTGAAGCTTTCTTT	CAREGQGTRNTEAFF
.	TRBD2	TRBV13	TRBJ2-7	TGTGCCAGCAGCTTGGGAGTGGAGCGGGAGAGGGGCGAGCAGTACTTC	CASSLGVERERGEQYF
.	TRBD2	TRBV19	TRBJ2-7	TGTGCCAGTAGTATCGCGACTTTTGGGCGGGGGGGCGAGCAGTACTTC	CASSIATFGRGGEQYF
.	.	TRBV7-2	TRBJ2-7	TGTGCCAGCAGCACCCGGGCGGGTTACGAGCAGTACTTC	CASSTRAGYEQYF
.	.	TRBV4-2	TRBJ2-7	TGTGCCAGCAGCCAAGAGGGACAAAGCTACGAGCAGTACTTC	CASSQEGQSYEQYF
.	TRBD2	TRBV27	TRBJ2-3	TGTGCCAGCAGTTTATGGTCTAGCGGGAGCACAGATACGCAGTATTTT	CASSLWSSGSTDTQYF
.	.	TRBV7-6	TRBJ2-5	TGTGCCAGCAGCCCCACCCTGGGGGAGCAGTACTTC	CASSPTLGEQYF
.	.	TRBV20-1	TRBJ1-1	TGCAGTGCTCCCCCTAAAGCTTTCTTT	CSAPPKAFF
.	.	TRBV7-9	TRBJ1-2	TGTGCCAGCAGCTCAGAAGGATTGGATGGCTACACCTTC	CASSSEGLDGYTF
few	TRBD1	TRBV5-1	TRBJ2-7	TGCGCCAGCAGCTTGGAGACAGGGTTGCCCGAGCAGTACTTC	CASSLETGLPEQYF
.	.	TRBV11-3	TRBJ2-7	TGTGCCAGCAGCTTAGCGGGTACGCTCTACGAGCAGTACTTC	CASSLAGTLYEQYF
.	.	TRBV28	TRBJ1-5	TGTGCCAGCAGTTTAGCACCAGGGGCCAATCAGCCCCAGCATTTT	CASSLAPGANQPQHF
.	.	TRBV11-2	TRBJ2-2	TGTGCCAGCAGCTTTAATAGCGAGTATTGGGGGGAGCTGTTTTTT	CASSFNSEYWGELFF
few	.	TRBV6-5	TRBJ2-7	TGTGCCAGCAGTCCCGGGGGACAGTCCTACGAGCAGTACTTC	CASSPGGQSYEQYF
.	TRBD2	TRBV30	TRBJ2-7	TGTGCCTGGGACAAGATTGAGGGACTAGCGGCCTACGAGCAGTACTTC	CAWDKIEGLAAYEQYF
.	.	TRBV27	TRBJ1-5	TGTGCCAGCAGTGCCGGGACGGTGAAAAGCAATCAGCCCCAGCATTTT	CASSAGTVKSNQPQHF
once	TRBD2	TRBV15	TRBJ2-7	TGTGCCACCAGCAGAGGCCCGGGTAGCGGGAGACCATACGAGCAGTACTTC	CATSRGPGSGRPYEQYF
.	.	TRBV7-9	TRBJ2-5	TGTGCCAGCAGCCCAGACGGGGGTTGGTACCAAGAGACCCAGTACTTC	CASSPDGGWYQETQYF
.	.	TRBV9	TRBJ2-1	TGTGCCAGCAGCGTGGATGGGTTCGATGAGCAGTTCTTC	CASSVDGFDEQFF
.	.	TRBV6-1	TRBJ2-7	TGTGCCAGCAGTGAGCGGAGCTCCTACGAGCAGTACTTC	CASSERSSYEQYF
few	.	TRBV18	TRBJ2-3	TGTGCCAGCTCGCCACGCGACCCCCAGGGAAATCCAGATACGCAGTATTTT	CASSPRDPQGNPDTQYF
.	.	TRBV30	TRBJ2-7	TGTGCCTGGAGTCCCGGAGGAGTAGGCGACTACGAGCAGTACTTC	CAWSPGGVGDYEQYF
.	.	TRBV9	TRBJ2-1	TGTGCCAGCAGCGTAGTGGGCAGAAGCTCCTACAATGAGCAGTTCTTC	CASSVVGRSSYNEQFF
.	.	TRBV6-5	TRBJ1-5	TGTGCCAGCAGATCCGGACAATATAGCAATCAGCCCCAGCATTTT	CASRSGQYSNQPQHF
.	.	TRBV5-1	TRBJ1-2	TGCGCCAGCAGAGTAAGAGAAAACTATGGCTACACCTTC	CASRVRENYGYTF
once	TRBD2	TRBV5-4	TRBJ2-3	TGTGCCAGCAGCTTAAGAACTAGCGGGAGGGCAACAGATACGCAGTATTTT	CASSLRTSGRATDTQYF
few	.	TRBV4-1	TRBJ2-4	TGCGCCAGCAGCCAGGATTCCCCACCGGGAGCCAAAAACATTCAGTACTTC	CASSQDSPPGAKNIQYF
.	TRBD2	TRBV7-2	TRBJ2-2	TGTGCCAGCAGCTTCGCAGGGAGGGGCACCGGGGAGCTGTTTTTT	CASSFAGRGTGELFF
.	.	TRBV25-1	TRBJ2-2	TGTGCCAGCAGTGGAGACGGTTTGGGGACGGGAGCCGGGGAGCTGTTTTTT	CASSGDGLGTGAGELFF
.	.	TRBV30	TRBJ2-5	TGTGCCTGGAGTAGGCCGTGGGTTCGAGAGACCCAGTACTTC	CAWSRPWVRETQYF
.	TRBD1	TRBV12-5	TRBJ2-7	TGTGCTAGTGGTTTGACCCCGACCCGTACGATTCGGACAGGGACCCACTCCTACGAGCAGTACTTC	CASGLTPTRTIRTGTHSYEQYF
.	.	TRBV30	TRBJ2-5	TGTGCCTGGACTCGGATAGGGCGGGAGACCCAGTACTTC	CAWTRIGRETQYF
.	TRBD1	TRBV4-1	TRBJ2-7	TGCGCCAGCAGCCTCTCCGGGACAGCGAGTGGGGTCTACGAGCAGTACTTC	CASSLSGTASGVYEQYF
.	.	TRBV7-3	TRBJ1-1	TGTGCCAGCAGCATGGGACCGGCGAACACTGAAGCTTTCTTT	CASSMGPANTEAFF
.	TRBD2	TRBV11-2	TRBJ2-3	TGTGCCAGCAGCTTGCCTAGCGGGAGAATGGTGTATAGCACAGATACGCAGTATTTT	CASSLPSGRMVYSTDTQYF
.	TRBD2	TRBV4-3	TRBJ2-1	TGCGCCAGCAGCCAACCACCGAGCGGGGGCAGCTCCTACAATGAGCAGTTCTTC	CASSQPPSGGSSYNEQFF
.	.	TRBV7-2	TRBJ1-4	TGTGCCAGCAGCCCGCGACGGCATGAAAAACTGTTTTTT	CASSPRRHEKLFF
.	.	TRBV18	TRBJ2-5	TGTGCCAGCTCACCGTTAGAGACCCAGTACTTC	CASSPLETQYF
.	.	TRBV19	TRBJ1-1	TGTGCCAGTAACACTCCCACGACTGTTGAAGCTTTCTTT	CASNTPTTVEAFF
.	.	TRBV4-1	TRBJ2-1	TGCGCCAGCAGCCAACCGAAACGGGCCGACAATGAGCAGTTCTTC	CASSQPKRADNEQFF
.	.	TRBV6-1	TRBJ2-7	TGTGCCAGCAGTGAAGCGGGGGCGCGTGGGAGGGCCTCTTACGAGCAGTACTTC	CASSEAGARGRASYEQYF
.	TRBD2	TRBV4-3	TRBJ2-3	TGCGCCAGCAGCCAGGGGGAAGGACTAGCGGGACCCACAGATACGCAGTATTTT	CASSQGEGLAGPTDTQYF
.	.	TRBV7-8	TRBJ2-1	TGTGCCAGCAGCGCCCGCCCTGGGGCCGGCAATGAGCAGTTCTTC	CASSARPGAGNEQFF
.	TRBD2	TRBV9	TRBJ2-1	TGTGCCAGCAGCGCTCGCTTTTTTGGGACTACCTTTGACAATGAGCAGTTCTTC	CASSARFFGTTFDNEQFF
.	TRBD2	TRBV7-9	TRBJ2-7	TGTGCCAGCAGCTTAGTTGCTGGCGCGGGAGAAGGCGTAGAGCAGTACTTC	CASSLVAGAGEGVEQYF
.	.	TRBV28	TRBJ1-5	TGTGCCAGCAGCACAACAGGTTATAGCAATCAGCCCCAGCATTTT	CASSTTGYSNQPQHF
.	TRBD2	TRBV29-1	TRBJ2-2	TGCAGCGTTGACGAAGCGGGAACCGGGGAGCTGTTTTTT	CSVDEAGTGELFF
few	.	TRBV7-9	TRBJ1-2	TGTGCCAGCAGCCTTACCCAGGCGGATGGCTACACCTTC	CASSLTQADGYTF
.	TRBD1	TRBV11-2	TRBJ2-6	TGTGCCAGCAGCCAGACAGGGGGCGCGGTGTCTGGGGCCAACGTCCTGACTTTC	CASSQTGGAVSGANVLTF
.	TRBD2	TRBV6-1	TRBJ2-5	TGTGCCAGCAGCGGACTAGCGGCGATCCAAGAGACCCAGTACTTC	CASSGLAAIQETQYF
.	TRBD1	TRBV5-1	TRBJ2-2	TGCGCCAGCAGCTTGGGGGACAGAGACACCGGGGAGCTGTTTTTT	CASSLGDRDTGELFF
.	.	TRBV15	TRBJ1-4	TGTGCCACCAGTTCCCGGTCTGGGGGCCAGAAACTGTTTTTT	CATSSRSGGQKLFF
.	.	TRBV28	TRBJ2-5	TGTGCCAGCAGTTACCCCCCGGAGACCCAGTACTTC	CASSYPPETQYF
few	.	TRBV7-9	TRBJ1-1	TGTGCCAGCAGCTTACAGTTGAACACTGAAGCTTTCTTT	CASSLQLNTEAFF
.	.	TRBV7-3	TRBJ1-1	TGTGCCAGCAGCTCCTCTGGGAACACTGAAGCTTTCTTT	CASSSSGNTEAFF
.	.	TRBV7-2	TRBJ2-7	TGTGCCAGCAGCTTAGGTAGCTGGGGGGAGCAGTACTTC	CASSLGSWGEQYF